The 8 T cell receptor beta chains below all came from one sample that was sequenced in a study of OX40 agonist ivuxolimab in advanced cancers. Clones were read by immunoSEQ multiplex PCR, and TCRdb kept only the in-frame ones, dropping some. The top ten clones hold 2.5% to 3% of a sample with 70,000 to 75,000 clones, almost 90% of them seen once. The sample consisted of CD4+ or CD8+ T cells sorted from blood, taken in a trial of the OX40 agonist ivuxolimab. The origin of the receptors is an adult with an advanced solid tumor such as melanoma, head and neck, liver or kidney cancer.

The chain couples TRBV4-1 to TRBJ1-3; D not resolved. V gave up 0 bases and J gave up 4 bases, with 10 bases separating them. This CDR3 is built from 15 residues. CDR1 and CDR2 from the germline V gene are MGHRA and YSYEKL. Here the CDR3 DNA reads TGCGCCAGCAGCCAAGATACCGGGCTAGGAAACACCATATATTTT. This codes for CASSQDTGLGNTIYF.

CDR3 in amino acids: CASSRTGKTEAFF. The CDR3, as DNA: TGTGCCAGCAGTCGGACAGGGAAGACTGAAGCTTTCTTT. The chain uses TRBV28 and TRBJ1-1, with TRBD1 matching over 8 bases. V shed 5 bases and J 5 bases; nucleotides not matched to a gene: 4. This CDR3 region has 13 residues. The germline V gene encodes CDR1 MDHEN and CDR2 SYDVKM.

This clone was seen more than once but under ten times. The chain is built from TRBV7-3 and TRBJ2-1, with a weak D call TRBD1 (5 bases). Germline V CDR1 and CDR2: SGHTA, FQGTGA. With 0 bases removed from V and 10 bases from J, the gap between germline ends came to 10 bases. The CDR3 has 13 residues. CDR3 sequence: CASSLTGAYEQFF. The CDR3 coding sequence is TGTGCCAGCAGCTTAACAGGGGCTTACGAGCAGTTCTTC.

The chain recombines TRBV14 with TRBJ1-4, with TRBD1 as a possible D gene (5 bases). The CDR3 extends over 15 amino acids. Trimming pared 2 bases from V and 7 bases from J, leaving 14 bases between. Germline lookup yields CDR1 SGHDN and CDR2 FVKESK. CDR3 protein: CASSQIGAYAEKLFF. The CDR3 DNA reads TGTGCCAGCAGCCAAATAGGGGCTTATGCTGAAAAACTGTTTTTT.

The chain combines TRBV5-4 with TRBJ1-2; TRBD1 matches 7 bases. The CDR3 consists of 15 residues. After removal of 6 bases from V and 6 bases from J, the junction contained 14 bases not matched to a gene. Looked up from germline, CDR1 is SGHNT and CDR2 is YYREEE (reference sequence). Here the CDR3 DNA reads TGTGCCAGCAATAACCCGACAGGGCGGGTCCATGGCTACACCTTC. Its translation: CASNNPTGRVHGYTF.

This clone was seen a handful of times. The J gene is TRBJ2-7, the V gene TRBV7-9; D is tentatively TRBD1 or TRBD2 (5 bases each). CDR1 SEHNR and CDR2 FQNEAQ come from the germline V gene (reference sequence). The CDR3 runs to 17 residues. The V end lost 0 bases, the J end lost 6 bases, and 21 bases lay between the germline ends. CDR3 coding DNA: TGTGCCAGCAGCTTAGCGGGACGGGATGGGGTCAGAGCCGAGCAGTACTTC. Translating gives CASSLAGRDGVRAEQYF.

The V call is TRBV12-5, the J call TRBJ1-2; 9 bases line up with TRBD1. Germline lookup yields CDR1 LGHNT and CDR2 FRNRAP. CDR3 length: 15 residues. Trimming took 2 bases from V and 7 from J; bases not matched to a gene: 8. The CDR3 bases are TGTGCTAGTGGTTTGCCGGGACAGGGCCTAGGTGGCTACACCTTC. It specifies CASGLPGQGLGGYTF.

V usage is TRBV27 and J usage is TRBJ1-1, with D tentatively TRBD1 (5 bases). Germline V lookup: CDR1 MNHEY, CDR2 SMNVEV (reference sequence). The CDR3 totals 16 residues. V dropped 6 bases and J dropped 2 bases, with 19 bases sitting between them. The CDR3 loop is CASRPYSGFINTEAFF. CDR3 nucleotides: TGTGCCAGCAGGCCTTACTCAGGGTTTATCAACACTGAAGCTTTCTTT.